This T cell receptor beta chain derives from a study of blood T cell repertoires in COVID-19. Generated by immunoSEQ multiplex PCR, the TCRdb table keeps only in-frame clones and is missing some. The data show roughly 340,000 clones, about 87% seen once. This clone was seen once. Grouping used clinical history reported by participants in a survey and questionnaire. The germline V and J ends were trimmed by 1 base and 1 base, with 13 bases remaining between them. Germline loops: CDR1 MGHRA, CDR2 YSYEKL. The CDR3 has 16 residues. Sequencing was performed on PBMCs or T cells enriched from blood (not recorded which). The rearrangement links TRBV4-1 to TRBJ1-2; TRBD1 is a possible D gene (5 bases). The sequence came from a man aged 35 to 55 in a cohort exposed to, infected with or recovered from COVID-19 (not recorded which). The CDR3 loop is CASSQAGGISNYGYTF. DNA for the CDR3: TGCGCCAGCAGCCAAGCGGGGGGGATTAGTAACTATGGCTACACCTTC.